This T cell receptor (beta chain) appears in the sequencing data of a study of T cells in Graves' hyperthyroidism and ophthalmopathy. CDR1 is MNHNS, CDR2 SASEGT, per germline. The CDR3 has 14 residues. Each patient was aged 18 to 65 and had newly diagnosed hyperthyroidism of under 2 months' duration. Uncontrolled infection, other autoimmune disease, pregnancy or lactation disqualified patients from enrolment. Orbital computed tomography, thyroid ultrasound, serum thyroxine and TRAb, and clinical symptoms together informed the diagnoses. It was RNA transcripts that yielded the amplified TCR beta CDR3 regions. The HTBI set primed first-round TCR CDR3 RT-PCR. In TCRdb, the multiplex PCR reads were re-called with MiXCR into one record per CDR3 protein. The sample lists just under 750,000 distinct CDR3 sequences, approximately 36% occurring once. Concerning this clonotype: At one boundary the junction diverges from the germline segment, which might be a read error.

Sequences were obtained from blood. This clonotype originated in a woman in her thirties or forties with Graves' hyperthyroidism. This chain joins TRBV6-1 and TRBJ2-2; D may be TRBD2 (5 bases). In nucleotides, the CDR3 is TGTGCCAGCCGCACAGCCGATAACACCGGGAAGCTGTTTTTT. It translates to CASRTADNTGKLFF.